A selection of T cell receptor beta chains follows, all from one sample in a study of CD8 T cells in ankylosing spondylitis. TCRdb reanalysed the 5' RACE reads using MiXCR and keeps one entry per CDR3 protein. The sample has some 200,000 distinct CDR3 sequences, roughly 18% seen once; the top ten hold about 4.3%. Material for sequencing was blood, either unsorted or a sorted T cell fraction (not recorded which). The receptor set was obtained from a male donor aged 5-30 years with ankylosing spondylitis or in good health (not recorded which). Both conserved end residues are part of each CDR3. D genes are given only for firm matches. Some rows have no size entry. The others give once, few or many, or a class for an expanded clone.

V,size,J,D,CDR3,DNA
TRBV27,-,TRBJ2-3,-,CASKFAATSSTDTQYF,TGTGCCAGCAAATTCGCGGCCACCTCTAGCACAGATACGCAGTATTTT
TRBV7-2,-,TRBJ2-1,TRBD2,CASSWTSGASEQFF,TGTGCCAGCAGCTGGACTAGCGGAGCCAGTGAGCAGTTCTTC
TRBV7-2,many,TRBJ2-3,-,CASSWVDNTDTQYF,TGTGCCAGCAGCTGGGTAGACAACACAGATACGCAGTATTTT
TRBV20-1,many,TRBJ1-6,-,CSAREGNSPLHF,TGCAGTGCTAGAGAGGGGAATTCACCCCTCCACTTT
TRBV7-6,-,TRBJ2-5,-,CASSHALRGQETQYF,TGTGCCAGCAGCCACGCGTTGAGGGGACAAGAGACCCAGTACTTC
TRBV6-2/TRBV6-3,-,TRBJ2-7,TRBD2,CASRRTSLSAVSEQYF,TGTGCCAGCAGGAGGACTAGCCTGTCGGCGGTCAGCGAGCAGTACTTC
TRBV30,many,TRBJ2-7,-,CAWSAREDYEQYF,TGTGCCTGGAGTGCCCGAGAAGACTACGAGCAGTACTTC
TRBV5-1,many,TRBJ2-5,-,CASSLATGKQETQYF,TGCGCCAGCAGCTTGGCCACTGGGAAACAAGAGACCCAGTACTTC
TRBV7-9,many,TRBJ2-1,TRBD1,CASSSRRTGVGYNEQFF,TGTGCCAGCAGCTCCAGAAGGACAGGGGTTGGGTACAATGAGCAGTTTTTC
TRBV12-3/TRBV12-4,many,TRBJ2-2,-,CASKTTGELFF,TGTGCCAGCAAAACCACCGGGGAGCTGTTTTTT